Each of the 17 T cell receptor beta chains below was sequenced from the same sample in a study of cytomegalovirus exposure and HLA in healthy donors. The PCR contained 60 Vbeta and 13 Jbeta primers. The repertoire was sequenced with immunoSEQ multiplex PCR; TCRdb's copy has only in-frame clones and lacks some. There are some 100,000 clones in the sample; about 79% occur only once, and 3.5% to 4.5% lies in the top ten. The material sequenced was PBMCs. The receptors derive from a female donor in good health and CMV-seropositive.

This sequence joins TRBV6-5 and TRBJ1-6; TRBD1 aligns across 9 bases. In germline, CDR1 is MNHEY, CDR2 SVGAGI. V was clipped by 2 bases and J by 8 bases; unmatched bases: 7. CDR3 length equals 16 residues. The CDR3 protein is CASSYGTGGGDSPLHF. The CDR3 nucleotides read TGTGCCAGCAGTTACGGTACAGGGGGCGGGGATTCACCCCTCCACTTT.

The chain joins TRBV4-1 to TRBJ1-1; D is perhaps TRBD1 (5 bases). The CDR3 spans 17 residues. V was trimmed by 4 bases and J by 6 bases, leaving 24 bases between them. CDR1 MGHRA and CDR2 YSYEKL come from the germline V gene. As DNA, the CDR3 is TGCGCCAGCAGCCGAAAACCAATCTCCGGGACTTCATCTGAAGCTTTCTTT. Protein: CASSRKPISGTSSEAFF.

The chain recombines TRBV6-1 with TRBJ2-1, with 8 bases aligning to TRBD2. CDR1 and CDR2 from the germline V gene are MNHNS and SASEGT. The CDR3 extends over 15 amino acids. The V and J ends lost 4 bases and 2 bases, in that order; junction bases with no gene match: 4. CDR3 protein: CASSARGGAYNEQFF. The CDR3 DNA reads TGTGCCAGCAGTGCCCGGGGGGGGGCCTACAATGAGCAGTTCTTC.

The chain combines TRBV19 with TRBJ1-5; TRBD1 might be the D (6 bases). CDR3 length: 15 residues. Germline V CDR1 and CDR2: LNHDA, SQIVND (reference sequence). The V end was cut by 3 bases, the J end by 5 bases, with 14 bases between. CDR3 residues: CASSMTGFGDQPQHF. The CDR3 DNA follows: TGTGCCAGTAGTATGACAGGTTTTGGCGATCAGCCCCAGCATTTT. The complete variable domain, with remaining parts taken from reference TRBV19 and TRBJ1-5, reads DGGITQSPKYLFRKEGQNVTLSCEQNLNHDAMYWYRQDPGQGLRLIYYSQIVNDFQKGDIAEGYSVSREKKESFPLTVTSAQKNPTAFYLCASSMTGFGDQPQHFGDGTRLSIL.

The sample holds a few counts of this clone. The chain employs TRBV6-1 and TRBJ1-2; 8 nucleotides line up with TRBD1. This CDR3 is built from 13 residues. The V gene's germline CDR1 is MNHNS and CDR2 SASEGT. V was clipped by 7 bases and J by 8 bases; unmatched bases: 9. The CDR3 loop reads CASNPDRGGGYTF. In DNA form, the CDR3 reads TGTGCCAGCAATCCCGACAGGGGCGGAGGCTACACCTTC.

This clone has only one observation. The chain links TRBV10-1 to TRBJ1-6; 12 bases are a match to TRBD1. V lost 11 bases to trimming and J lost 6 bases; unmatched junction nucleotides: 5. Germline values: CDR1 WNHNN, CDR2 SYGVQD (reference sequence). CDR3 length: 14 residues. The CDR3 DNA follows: TGCGCCGTCCGGGACAGGGGGCGTAATTCACCCCTCCACTTT. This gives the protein CAVRDRGRNSPLHF.

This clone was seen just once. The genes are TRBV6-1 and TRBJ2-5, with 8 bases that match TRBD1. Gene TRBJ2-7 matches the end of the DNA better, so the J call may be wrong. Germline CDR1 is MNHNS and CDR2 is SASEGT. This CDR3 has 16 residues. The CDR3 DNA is TGTGCCAGCAGTGACTTACAGGGGGTCAGAAACTACGAGCAGTACTTC. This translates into CASSDLQGVRNYEQYF.

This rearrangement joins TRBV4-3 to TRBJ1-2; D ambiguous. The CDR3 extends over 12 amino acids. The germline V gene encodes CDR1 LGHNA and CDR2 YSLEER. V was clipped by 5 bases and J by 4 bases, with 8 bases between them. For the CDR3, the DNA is TGCGCCAGCAGCAACGGTGTCTATGGCTACACCTTC. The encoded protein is CASSNGVYGYTF.

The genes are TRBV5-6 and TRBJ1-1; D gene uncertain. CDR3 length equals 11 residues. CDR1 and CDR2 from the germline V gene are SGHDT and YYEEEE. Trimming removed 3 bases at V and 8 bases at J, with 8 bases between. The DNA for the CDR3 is TGTGCCAGCAGCTCCGCAGTAGAAGCTTTCTTT. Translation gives CASSSAVEAFF.

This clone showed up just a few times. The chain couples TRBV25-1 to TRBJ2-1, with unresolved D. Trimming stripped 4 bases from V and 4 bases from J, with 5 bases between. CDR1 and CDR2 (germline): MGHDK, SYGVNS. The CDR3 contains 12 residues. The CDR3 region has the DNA TGTGCCAGCAGTGCCTTATACAATGAGCAGTTCTTC. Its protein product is CASSALYNEQFF.

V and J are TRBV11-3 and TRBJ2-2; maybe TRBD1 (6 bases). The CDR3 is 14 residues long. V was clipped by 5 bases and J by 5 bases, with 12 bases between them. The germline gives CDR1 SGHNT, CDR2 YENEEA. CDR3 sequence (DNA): TGTGCCAGCAGCCTAATCGGGACAACCGGGGAGCTGTTTTTT. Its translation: CASSLIGTTGELFF. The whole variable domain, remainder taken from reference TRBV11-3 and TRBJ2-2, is EAGVVQSPRYKIIEKKQPVAFWCNPISGHNTLYWYLQNLGQGPELLIRYENEEAVDDSQLPKDRFSAERLKGVDSTLKIQPAELGDSAVYLCASSLIGTTGELFFGEGSRLTVL.

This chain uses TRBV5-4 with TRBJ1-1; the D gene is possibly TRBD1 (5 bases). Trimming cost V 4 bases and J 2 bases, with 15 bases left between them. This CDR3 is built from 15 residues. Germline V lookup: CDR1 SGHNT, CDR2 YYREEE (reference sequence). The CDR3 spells CASSPVGGFNTEAFF. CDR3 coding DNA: TGTGCCAGCAGCCCTGTCGGGGGGTTTAACACTGAAGCTTTCTTT.

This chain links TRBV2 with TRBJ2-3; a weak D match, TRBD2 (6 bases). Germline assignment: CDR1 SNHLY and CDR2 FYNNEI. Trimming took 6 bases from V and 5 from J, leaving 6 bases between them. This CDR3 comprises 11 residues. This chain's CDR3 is CASSGGDTQYF. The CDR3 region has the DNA TGTGCCAGCAGCGGGGGAGATACGCAGTATTTT.

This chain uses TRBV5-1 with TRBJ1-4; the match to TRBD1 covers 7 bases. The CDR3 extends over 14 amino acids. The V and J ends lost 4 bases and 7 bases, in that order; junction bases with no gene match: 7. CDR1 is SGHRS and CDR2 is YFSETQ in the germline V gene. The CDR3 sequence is CASSHDRATEKLFF. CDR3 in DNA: TGCGCCAGCAGCCACGACAGGGCAACTGAAAAACTGTTTTTT.

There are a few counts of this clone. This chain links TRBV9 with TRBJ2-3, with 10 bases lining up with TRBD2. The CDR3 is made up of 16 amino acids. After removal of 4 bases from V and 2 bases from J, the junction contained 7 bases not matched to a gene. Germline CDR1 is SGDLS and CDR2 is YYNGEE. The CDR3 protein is CASSILSGGHTDTQYF. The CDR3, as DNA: TGTGCCAGCAGCATACTTAGCGGGGGGCACACAGATACGCAGTATTTT. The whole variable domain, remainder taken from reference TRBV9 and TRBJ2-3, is DSGVTQTPKHLITATGQRVTLRCSPRSGDLSVYWYQQSLDQGLQFLIQYYNGEERAKGNILERFSAQQFPDLHSELNLSSLELGDSALYFCASSILSGGHTDTQYFGPGTRLTVL.

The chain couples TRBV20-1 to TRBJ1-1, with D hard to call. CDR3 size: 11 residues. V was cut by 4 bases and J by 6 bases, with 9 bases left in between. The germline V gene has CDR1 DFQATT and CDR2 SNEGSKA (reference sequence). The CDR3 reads CSAILGPEAFF. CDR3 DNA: TGCAGTGCTATTTTGGGCCCTGAAGCTTTCTTT.

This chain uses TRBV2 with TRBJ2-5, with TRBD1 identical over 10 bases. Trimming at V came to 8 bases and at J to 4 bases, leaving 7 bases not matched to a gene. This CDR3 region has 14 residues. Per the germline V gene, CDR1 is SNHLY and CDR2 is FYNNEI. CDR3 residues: CASHRQGASETQYF. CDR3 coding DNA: TGTGCCAGCCACCGACAGGGGGCATCAGAGACCCAGTACTTC. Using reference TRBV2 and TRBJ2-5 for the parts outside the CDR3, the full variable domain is EPEVTQTPSHQVTQMGQEVILRCVPISNHLYFYWYRQILGQKVEFLVSFYNNEISEKSEIFDDQFSVERPDGSNFTLKIRSTKLEDSAMYFCASHRQGASETQYFGPGTRLLVL.